Listed here are 13 T cell receptor beta chains from one sample, sequenced in a study of blood T cell repertoires in COVID-19. TCRdb's table, derived via immunoSEQ multiplex PCR, lists solely in-frame clones and lacks some. The sample lists fewer than 100,000 clones; 75% to 85% were seen once. Sequencing was carried out using peripheral blood. The receptors come from a human donor in a cohort sampled during active COVID-19.

This chain connects TRBV19 to TRBJ2-2; 8 bases match TRBD1. V lost 5 bases and J lost 3; bases outside the gene matches: 5. The CDR3 length is 15 residues. CDR1 and CDR2 from the germline V gene are LNHDA and SQIVND (reference sequence). The CDR3 here is CASSPDREDTGELFF. The CDR3 nucleotides read TGTGCCAGTAGTCCGGACAGGGAGGACACCGGGGAGCTGTTTTTT. The whole variable domain, remainder taken from reference TRBV19 and TRBJ2-2, is DGGITQSPKYLFRKEGQNVTLSCEQNLNHDAMYWYRQDPGQGLRLIYYSQIVNDFQKGDIAEGYSVSREKKESFPLTVTSAQKNPTAFYLCASSPDREDTGELFFGEGSRLTVL.

The chain uses TRBV12-3 or TRBV12-4 and TRBJ2-1; D might be TRBD2 (5 bases). The CDR3 is 13 residues long. Trimming removed 3 bases from V and 7 bases from J, with 10 bases in between. CDR3 in DNA: TGTGCCAGCAGTTTGAACAGCGGTAATGAGCAGTTCTTC. Protein: CASSLNSGNEQFF.

V usage is TRBV19 and J usage is TRBJ2-2, with D possibly TRBD1 on 6 matching bases. This CDR3 has 16 residues. Trimming left V 6 bases short and J 3 bases short, with 17 bases between. CDR1 and CDR2 from the germline V gene are LNHDA and SQIVND (reference sequence). DNA for the CDR3: TGTGCCAGTAGCACCCGACAAGGGGGTGACACCGGGGAGCTGTTTTTT. It yields the protein CASSTRQGGDTGELFF.

Points on this clone: The same CDR3 also results from other DNA sequences found in this sample. The J gene is TRBJ2-2, the V gene TRBV6-5; perhaps TRBD2 as D (5 bases). This CDR3 contains 13 residues. CDR1 MNHEY and CDR2 SVGAGI come from the germline V gene. Deletions cut 8 bases from V and 3 bases from J, with 10 bases between. The CDR3 sequence: CASRGRDTGELFF. CDR3 DNA: TGTGCCAGCCGGGGTAGGGACACCGGGGAGCTGTTTTTT.

The chain's CDR3 is CASSSWTGTEAFF. The CDR3 nucleotides read TGTGCCAGCAGCTCGTGGACAGGCACTGAAGCTTTCTTT. This chain uses TRBV7-2 with TRBJ1-1, with 7 bases that match TRBD1. The germline gives CDR1 SGHTA, CDR2 FQGNSA. The CDR3 sequence is 13 residues long. Trimming took 4 bases from V and 4 from J; bases not matched to a gene: 3.

The chain carries TRBV7-8 and TRBJ2-1, with D possibly matching TRBD1 (5 bases). The CDR3 extends over 19 amino acids. CDR1 and CDR2 (germline): SGHVS, FQNEAQ. V lost 1 base and J lost 0, with 19 bases in between. The CDR3 protein is CASSLVYRPGSDSYNEQFF. Written as DNA, the CDR3 is TGTGCCAGCAGCTTAGTGTACAGGCCAGGGTCAGACTCCTACAATGAGCAGTTCTTC.

In this sample, this clone turned up a few times. This sequence joins TRBV7-3 and TRBJ2-2; possibly TRBD1 for D (6 bases). This CDR3 is 15 amino acids long. V was shortened by 3 bases and J by 1 base, with 9 bases between the two germline ends. Germline V lookup: CDR1 SGHTA, CDR2 FQGTGA. The CDR3 DNA sequence: TGTGCCAGCAGCTTCTTGACAGGGAACACCGGGGAGCTGTTTTTT. Translating gives CASSFLTGNTGELFF.

This chain joins TRBV2 and TRBJ1-5, with 7 positions matching TRBD1. CDR1 is SNHLY, CDR2 FYNNEI, per germline. Trimming cost V 2 bases and J 5 bases; bases outside gene matches: 6. This CDR3 comprises 15 residues. The CDR3 DNA reads TGTGCCAGCAGTGAAAACAGGGGAGCCCATCAGCCCCAGCATTTT. It yields the protein CASSENRGAHQPQHF.

This clone occurred once. The genes are TRBV5-6 and TRBJ1-2, with 9 bases that match TRBD1. CDR1 and CDR2 from the germline V gene are SGHDT and YYEEEE. V was clipped by 5 bases and J by 4 bases; unmatched bases: 9. The CDR3 is 15 amino acids. The DNA for the CDR3 is TGTGCCAGCAGTTGCCGGACAGGGGAATGCTATGGCTACACCTTC. Translating gives CASSCRTGECYGYTF.

In the case of this clone: Other DNA sequences within the sample encode an identical CDR3. The rearrangement uses TRBV30 and TRBJ1-1, with a tentative D call TRBD1 (5 bases). Per germline, CDR1 GTSNPN and CDR2 SVGIG (reference sequence). The CDR3 has 12 residues. Trimming pared 2 bases from V and 1 base from J, leaving 5 bases between. This CDR3 is CAWSQGNTEAFF. The CDR3 DNA follows: TGTGCCTGGAGTCAGGGGAACACTGAAGCTTTCTTT.

The chain recombines TRBV11-2 with TRBJ1-2; tentatively, D is TRBD1 (6 bases). The V gene's germline CDR1 is SGHAT and CDR2 FQNNGV. The CDR3 extends over 14 amino acids. V lost 5 bases to trimming and J lost 2 bases, with 12 bases between them. This chain's CDR3 is CASSQYRDNYGYTF. CDR3 DNA: TGTGCCAGCAGCCAATACAGGGACAACTATGGCTACACCTTC.

The gene calls are TRBV14 and TRBJ2-3, with TRBD2 matching over 15 bases. The V gene's germline CDR1 is SGHDN and CDR2 FVKESK. With V trimmed by 4 bases and J by 5 bases, 10 bases remained unmatched. The CDR3 is 18 residues long. CDR3 bases: TGTGCCAGCAGCCCTGGACTAGCGGGGGGGCAGTTTGAAGATACGCAGTATTTT. Translation: CASSPGLAGGQFEDTQYF.

V is TRBV6-5 and J is TRBJ2-7; D possibly corresponds to TRBD1 (6 bases). The CDR3 has 15 amino acids. V was trimmed by 8 bases and J by 5 bases, leaving 22 bases between them. Per the germline V gene, CDR1 is MNHEY and CDR2 is SVGAGI. CDR3 sequence: CASSTVTGSGHEQYF. Here the CDR3 DNA reads TGTGCCAGCTCTACAGTGACAGGCTCGGGCCACGAGCAGTACTTC.